This TCR beta chain originates from a study of response to subunit inactivated influenza vaccine. Study-wide points: There was a suggestion from the authors that each seasonal influenza vaccination recruits few new T cells.

TCRdb redid the calling of the RT-PCR reads with MiXCR, one entry per CDR3 protein. The sample yields 300,000 to 350,000 distinct CDR3 sequences, 21% seen once. The CDR3 has 15 amino acids. Germline V gene lookup returns CDR1 SNHLY and CDR2 FYNNEI. Trimming took 1 base from V and 0 from J, leaving 6 bases between them. This clonotype was recorded at least ten times. Its antigen is not identified. The chain couples TRBV2 to TRBJ1-4, with a possible D match to TRBD1 (6 bases). Source: PBMCs from blood, taken about 19 months after vaccination. The receptor's source is a man between 50 and 75 years old who received an inactivated influenza vaccine. The CDR3 loop is CASSEGQATNEKLFF. CDR3 in DNA: TGTGCCAGCAGTGAAGGACAGGCAACTAATGAAAAACTGTTTTTT.